One sample yielded the 11 T cell receptor beta chains listed below, sequenced in a study of blood T cell repertoires in COVID-19. Assay: immunoSEQ multiplex PCR; the TCRdb copy retains only in-frame clones and omits some. The sample has around 140,000 clones; about nine tenths are singletons. Sequencing was carried out using peripheral blood. The source is a man aged 45-60 years with acute or convalescent COVID-19.

The chain has TRBV6-5 and TRBJ1-2; possible D gene TRBD1, 5 bases. The V end was cut by 6 bases, the J end by 1 base, with 15 bases between. The CDR3 sequence is 15 residues long. Germline CDR1 is MNHEY and CDR2 is SVGAGI. CDR3 in amino acids: CASSPRGDLNYGYTF. CDR3 nucleotide sequence: TGTGCCAGCAGCCCCCGGGGGGACCTTAACTATGGCTACACCTTC.

This chain links TRBV6-5 with TRBJ2-5; 9 bases agree with TRBD1. The CDR3 is made up of 14 amino acids. Looked up from germline, CDR1 is MNHEY and CDR2 is SVGAGI. J gave up 5 bases and V 6 bases, and 7 bases lay outside the gene matches. CDR3 nucleotides: TGTGCCAGCAGAATCACAGGGGGCAGGGAGACCCAGTACTTC. Protein sequence: CASRITGGRETQYF.

This clone was detected a few times. This rearrangement joins TRBV15 to TRBJ1-4, with D uncertain. The CDR3 length is 12 residues. Germline CDR1 and CDR2: LNHNV and YYDKDF (reference sequence). V lost 0 bases to trimming and J lost 10 bases, with 6 bases between them. The CDR3 sequence: CATSRDRGKLFF. In DNA form, the CDR3 reads TGTGCCACCAGCAGAGATCGCGGAAAACTGTTTTTT.

The rearrangement uses TRBV4-1 and TRBJ1-5; 10 bases map to TRBD1. CDR1 is MGHRA, CDR2 YSYEKL, per germline. V shed 3 bases, J shed 7 bases, and the junction held 6 bases outside the gene matches. This CDR3 is 15 amino acids long. The CDR3 DNA reads as TGCGCCAGCAGCCAGGGACAGGGGATCGGCCAGCCCCAGCATTTT. It is translated as CASSQGQGIGQPQHF.

This chain links TRBV19 with TRBJ2-3; no clear D gene. There are 12 residues in the CDR3. V was clipped by 6 bases and J by 5 bases, with 9 bases between them. Germline values: CDR1 LNHDA, CDR2 SQIVND (reference sequence). The DNA for the CDR3 is TGTGCCAGTAGCACCCGACAAGATACGCAGTATTTT. Residues: CASSTRQDTQYF.

The chain combines TRBV29-1 with TRBJ2-5; D is ambiguous. Germline CDR1 SQVTM, CDR2 ANQGSEA. Trimming took off 4 bases at V and 2 bases at J, with 17 bases between the two ends. The CDR3 has 15 amino acids. This CDR3 is CSVVRVRDWQETQYF. The CDR3 DNA sequence: TGCAGCGTTGTCCGGGTTAGAGATTGGCAAGAGACCCAGTACTTC.

The chain carries TRBV27 and TRBJ2-7; tentatively, D is TRBD1 (5 bases). This CDR3 contains 14 residues. Germline V CDR1 and CDR2: MNHEY, SMNVEV (reference sequence). V lost 5 bases and J lost 7, with 18 bases in between. The CDR3 spells CASSAVVLAGEQYF. The CDR3, as DNA: TGTGCCAGCAGTGCGGTGGTGTTGGCAGGGGAGCAGTACTTC.

This rearrangement joins TRBV19 to TRBJ2-3, with 12 bases lining up with TRBD2. Germline V lookup: CDR1 LNHDA, CDR2 SQIVND (reference sequence). The CDR3 is 15 residues long. J was trimmed by 5 bases and V by 5 bases; bases with no gene match: 5. In DNA, the CDR3 is TGTGCCAGTAGTCTAGCGGGAGGGCGAGGAGATACGCAGTATTTT. It yields the protein CASSLAGGRGDTQYF.

J is TRBJ1-2 and V is TRBV3-1 (or the pseudogene TRBV3-2); tentative D call: TRBD1 (5 bases). The CDR3 consists of 14 residues. Deletions cut 5 bases from V and 8 bases from J, with 18 bases between. Germline V lookup: CDR1 LGHDT, CDR2 YNNKEL (reference sequence). CDR3 sequence (DNA): TGTGCCAGCAGCTCCCGGGGGAGGGGCTCAGGCTACACCTTC. Encoded protein: CASSSRGRGSGYTF.

The rearrangement links TRBV6-5 to TRBJ1-6, with a possible D match to TRBD1 (5 bases). The CDR3 contains 13 residues. CDR1 is MNHEY and CDR2 is SVGAGI in the germline V gene. The V end was cut by 8 bases, the J end by 10 bases, with 15 bases between. CDR3 loop: CASRGGLGSPLHF. The CDR3 DNA is TGTGCCAGCCGGGGGGGACTTGGGTCACCCCTCCACTTT.

Only one count was recorded for this clone. The gene calls are TRBV29-1 and TRBJ1-1, with D unclear. The CDR3 is 11 amino acids. With 7 bases removed from V and 8 bases from J, the gap between germline ends came to 14 bases. Per the germline V gene, CDR1 is SQVTM and CDR2 is ANQGSEA. The CDR3 region is CSAPVGSEAFF. CDR3 DNA: TGCAGCGCCCCCGTGGGGAGCGAAGCTTTCTTT.